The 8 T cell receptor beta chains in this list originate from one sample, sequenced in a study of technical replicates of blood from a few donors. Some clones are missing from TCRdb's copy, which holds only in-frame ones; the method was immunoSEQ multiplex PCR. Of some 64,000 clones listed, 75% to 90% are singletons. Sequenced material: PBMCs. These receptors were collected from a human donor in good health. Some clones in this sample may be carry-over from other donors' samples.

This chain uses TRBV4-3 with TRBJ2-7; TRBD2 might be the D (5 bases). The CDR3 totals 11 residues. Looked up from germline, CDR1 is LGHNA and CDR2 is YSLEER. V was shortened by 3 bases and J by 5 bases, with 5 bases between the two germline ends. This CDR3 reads CASSHGDEQYF. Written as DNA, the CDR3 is TGCGCCAGCAGCCACGGGGACGAGCAGTACTTC.

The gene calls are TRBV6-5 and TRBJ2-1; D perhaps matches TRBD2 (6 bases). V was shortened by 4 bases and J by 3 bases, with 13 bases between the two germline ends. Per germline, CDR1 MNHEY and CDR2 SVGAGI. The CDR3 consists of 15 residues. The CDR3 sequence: CASSSGEQIYNEQFF. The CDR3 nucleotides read TGTGCCAGCAGTTCGGGAGAGCAGATCTACAATGAGCAGTTCTTC.

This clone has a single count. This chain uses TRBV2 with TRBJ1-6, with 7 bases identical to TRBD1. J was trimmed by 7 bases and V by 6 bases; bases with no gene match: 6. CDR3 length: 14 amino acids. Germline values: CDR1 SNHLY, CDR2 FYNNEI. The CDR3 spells CASREQGYNSPLHF. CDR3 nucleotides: TGTGCCAGCAGGGAACAGGGGTACAATTCACCCCTCCACTTT.

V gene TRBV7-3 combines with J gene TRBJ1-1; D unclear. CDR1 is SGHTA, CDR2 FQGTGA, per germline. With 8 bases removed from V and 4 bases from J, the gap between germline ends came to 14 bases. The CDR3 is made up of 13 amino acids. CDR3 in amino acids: CASRREVGTEAFF. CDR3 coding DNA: TGTGCCAGCCGTAGGGAGGTCGGCACTGAAGCTTTCTTT.

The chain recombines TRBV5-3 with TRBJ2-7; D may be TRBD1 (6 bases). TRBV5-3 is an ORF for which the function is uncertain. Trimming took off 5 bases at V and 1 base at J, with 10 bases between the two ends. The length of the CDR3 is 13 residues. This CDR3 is CARRQGRSYEQYF. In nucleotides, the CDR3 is TGTGCCAGAAGGCAGGGGAGATCCTACGAGCAGTACTTC.

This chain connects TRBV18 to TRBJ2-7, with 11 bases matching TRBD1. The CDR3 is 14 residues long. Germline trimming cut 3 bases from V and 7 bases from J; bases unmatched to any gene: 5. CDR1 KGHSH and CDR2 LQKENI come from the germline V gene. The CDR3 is CASSPGTGGEEQYF. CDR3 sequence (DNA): TGTGCCAGCTCACCTGGGACAGGGGGAGAAGAGCAGTACTTC.

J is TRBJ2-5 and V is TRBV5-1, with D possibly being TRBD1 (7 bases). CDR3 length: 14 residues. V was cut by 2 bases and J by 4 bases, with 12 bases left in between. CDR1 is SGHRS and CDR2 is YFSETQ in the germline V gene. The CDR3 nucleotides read TGCGCCAGCAGCTTTTCCAGGGGGGTAGAGACCCAGTACTTC. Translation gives CASSFSRGVETQYF.

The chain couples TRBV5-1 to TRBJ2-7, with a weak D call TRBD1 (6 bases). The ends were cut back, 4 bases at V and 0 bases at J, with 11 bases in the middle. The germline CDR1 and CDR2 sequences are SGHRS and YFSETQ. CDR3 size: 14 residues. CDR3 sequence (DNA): TGCGCCAGCAGCAAGGTAGGGGGCTCCTACGAGCAGTACTTC. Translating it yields CASSKVGGSYEQYF. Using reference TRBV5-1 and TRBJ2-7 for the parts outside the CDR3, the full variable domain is KAGVTQTPRYLIKTRGQQVTLSCSPISGHRSVSWYQQTPGQGLQFLFEYFSETQRNKGNFPGRFSGRQFSNSRSEMNVSTLELGDSALYLCASSKVGGSYEQYFGPGTRLTVT.